This T cell receptor beta chain is from a study of blood T cell repertoires in COVID-19. Looking at the study overall: Sites across the United States, Italy and Spain contributed samples from acute and convalescent COVID-19. PBMCs, B-cell-depleted T cells, or T cells were the source of the cDNA or gDNA that made up the material.

The germline V gene encodes CDR1 LGHNA and CDR2 YNFKEQ. The length of the CDR3 is 15 residues. V was cut by 5 bases and J by 1 base, with 13 bases left in between. Per the study methods: Estimation of nucleated cell counts was performed using reference gene primer amplification. Sequenced by immunoSEQ multiplex PCR; TCRdb stores in-frame clones only, minus some. The V and J calls and clone size are taken from that table; D and trimming were inferred from the DNA. The profile shows 200,000 to 300,000 clones, about 89% of them singletons. This clonotype originated in a woman in her thirties or forties who had recovered from COVID-19. Sequencing used peripheral blood. This chain uses TRBV4-2 with TRBJ2-3; possible D gene TRBD2, 5 bases. The CDR3 spells CASSTSLGGTDTQYF. DNA of the CDR3: TGTGCCAGCAGCACTAGTCTCGGGGGCACAGATACGCAGTATTTT.